The entry below gives a single TCR beta chain sequence along with its context. Participant age was roughly 18 to 95 years, and participants resided in approximately 24 US areas. Each participant's cohort was designated according to participant-reported clinical history. The record originates from a study of blood T cell repertoires in COVID-19. The overall study: Whether acute or convalescent, the COVID-19 samples came from the United States, Italy and Spain.

The length of the CDR3 is 14 residues. Germline CDR1 is MDHEN and CDR2 is SYDVKM. V was clipped by 7 bases and J by 4 bases, with 13 bases between them. Authors' data handling: Reference gene primer amplification gave nucleated cell count estimates. Clones were read by immunoSEQ multiplex PCR, and TCRdb kept only the in-frame ones, dropping some. V and J calls and clone size come straight from that table; D and trimming were deduced from the DNA. The sample comprises some 230,000 clones, about four fifths of which are singletons, and approximately 1.4% rests with the top ten. Sequenced: PBMCs or T cells enriched from blood (not recorded which). This clonotype originated in a woman in her thirties or forties with acute COVID-19. V gene TRBV28 combines with J gene TRBJ1-4; the D gene is possibly TRBD1 (5 bases). The CDR3: CASMKRGFNEKLFF. CDR3 coding DNA: TGTGCCAGCATGAAACGGGGGTTTAATGAAAAACTGTTTTTT.